The entry below describes one T cell receptor beta chain. Antigen specificity is unknown. Profiling relied on immunoSEQ multiplex PCR, and the TCRdb table lists in-frame clones only, not all of them. Seen here are about 2 million clones, about 95% observed once, and the top ten hold about 1.1%. This sample is drawn from a study of shared clonotypes between healthy human individuals. Study findings and constraints: Several donors held 4.5% to 5% of naive CD4 clonotypes in common.

Cells designated naive CD8 were CD45RO-negative and were positively selected for CCR7, with terminally differentiated effector memory CD45RA+ cells excluded. Deletions cut 1 base from V and 5 bases from J, with 6 bases between. This CDR3 contains 12 residues. Germline CDR1 and CDR2: MGHDK and SYGVNS. Source material: naive CD8+ T cells sorted from blood. The chain has TRBV25-1 and TRBJ2-7; D unresolved. The TCR was taken from a man younger than 35 in good health. CDR3 sequence (DNA): TGTGCCAGCAGTGAATTAGGACACGAGCAGTACTTC. Amino acid sequence: CASSELGHEQYF.